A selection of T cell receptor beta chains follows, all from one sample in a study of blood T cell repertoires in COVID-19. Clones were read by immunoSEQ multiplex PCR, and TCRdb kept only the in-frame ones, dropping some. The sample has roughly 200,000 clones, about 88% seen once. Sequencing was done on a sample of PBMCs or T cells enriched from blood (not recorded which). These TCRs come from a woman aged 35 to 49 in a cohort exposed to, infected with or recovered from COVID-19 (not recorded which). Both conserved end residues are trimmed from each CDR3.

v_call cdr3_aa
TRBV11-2 ASSLGTGSNQPQH
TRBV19 ASSKTSRGGTGELF
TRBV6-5 ASSFGYNSPLH
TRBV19 ASRGTGTGDWIGGYT
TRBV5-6 ASSDRTGGFYGYT
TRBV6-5 ASSYSSGEGYT
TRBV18 ASSPWGVRSYEQY
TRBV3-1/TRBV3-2 ASSQRPGLESPSGNYEQY
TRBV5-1 ASRSTSGREVYNEQF
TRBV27 ASRDIDSNQPQH
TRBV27 ASRIGTGGTGELF
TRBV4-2 ASSFPGQSYEQY
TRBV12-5 ASGYTGGYTIY
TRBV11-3 ASSLDENRGGNSCQY
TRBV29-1 SVESRGYYGYT
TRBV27 ASSLSGTGVQQPQH
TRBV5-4 ASSWRTGAEAF